One TCR beta chain is described in this entry. Produced via immunoSEQ multiplex PCR; TCRdb's table is partial and in-frame only. The table lists 150,000 to 200,000 clones, around 96% of them singletons. CDR1 and CDR2 from the germline V gene are LNHDA and SQIVND (reference sequence). The J segment lost 5 bases and the V segment lost 2 bases, leaving 5 bases of the junction unmatched. The CDR3 sequence is 14 residues long. This specimen belongs to a study of cytomegalovirus exposure and HLA in healthy donors. The receptor was derived from a woman in her late teens or twenties in good health and CMV-seronegative. The chain joins TRBV19 to TRBJ1-1; the match to TRBD1 covers 7 bases. The source material was PBMCs. CDR3 amino acids: CASSITGVRTEAFF. The CDR3 DNA follows: TGTGCCAGTAGTATAACAGGGGTGAGAACTGAAGCTTTCTTT.